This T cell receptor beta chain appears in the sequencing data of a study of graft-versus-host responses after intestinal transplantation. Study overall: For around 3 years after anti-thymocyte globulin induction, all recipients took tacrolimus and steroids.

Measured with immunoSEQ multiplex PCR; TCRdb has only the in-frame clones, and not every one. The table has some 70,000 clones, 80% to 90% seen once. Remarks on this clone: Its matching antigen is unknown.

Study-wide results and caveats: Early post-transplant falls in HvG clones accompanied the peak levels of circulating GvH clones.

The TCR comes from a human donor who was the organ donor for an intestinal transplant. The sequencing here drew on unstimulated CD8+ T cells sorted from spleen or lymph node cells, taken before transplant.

The CDR3 nucleotides read TGTGCCAGCAGTGGAGTAGATTTACCGGCAGATACGCAGTATTTT. Translating gives CASSGVDLPADTQYF. The rearrangement uses TRBV2 and TRBJ2-3, with D hard to call. Germline lookup yields CDR1 SNHLY and CDR2 FYNNEI. The V end lost 4 bases, the J end lost 4 bases, and 15 bases lay between the germline ends. The CDR3 has 15 residues.